The 30 T cell receptor beta chains in this list originate from one sample, sequenced in a study of cytomegalovirus exposure and HLA in healthy donors. PCR involved 60 Vbeta and 13 Jbeta primers. Sequencing was performed with immunoSEQ multiplex PCR; in TCRdb, only in-frame clones are kept and a portion is missing. Here the sample spans 150,000 to 200,000 clones, approximately 79% being singletons. The sample comprised PBMCs. The receptors derive from a woman aged 50 to 60 in good health and CMV-seropositive.

This chain joins TRBV11-3 and TRBJ1-1; no clear D. There are 13 residues in the CDR3. Germline CDR1 and CDR2: SGHNT and YENEEA. Trimming pared 2 bases from V and 1 base from J, leaving 5 bases between. Written as DNA, the CDR3 is TGTGCCAGCAGCTTATCCGGGAACACTGAAGCTTTCTTT. As protein: CASSLSGNTEAFF.

V is TRBV5-4 and J is TRBJ2-7; 13 nucleotides align to TRBD2. This CDR3 region has 15 residues. CDR1 and CDR2 from the germline V gene are SGHNT and YYREEE (reference sequence). V lost 4 bases and J lost 1; bases outside the gene matches: 2. This CDR3 reads CASSLTSGGSYEQYF. The CDR3 DNA follows: TGTGCCAGCAGCCTGACTAGCGGGGGGTCCTACGAGCAGTACTTC.

The chain uses TRBV16 and TRBJ2-3, with 12 positions matching TRBD2. Trimming at V came to 3 bases and at J to 5 bases, leaving 3 bases not matched to a gene. The germline V gene encodes CDR1 KGHSY and CDR2 FQNENV. The CDR3 is 15 residues long. The CDR3 DNA reads TGTGCCAGCAGCCATCTAGCGGGAGGGAGAGATACGCAGTATTTT. Translation: CASSHLAGGRDTQYF.

The rearrangement links TRBV27 to TRBJ1-2, with a possible D match to TRBD1 (6 bases). Per the germline V gene, CDR1 is MNHEY and CDR2 is SMNVEV (reference sequence). Trimming stripped 5 bases from V and 7 bases from J, with 11 bases between. The CDR3 loop spans 12 amino acids. The CDR3, as DNA: TGTGCCAGCAGTCACCAGGGGTTTGGCTACACCTTC. Translating gives CASSHQGFGYTF.

The V and J genes are TRBV5-6 and TRBJ1-4, with 8 bases identical to TRBD1. V was clipped by 4 bases and J by 6 bases; unmatched bases: 8. The CDR3 length is 15 residues. Per germline, CDR1 SGHDT and CDR2 YYEEEE. The CDR3 loop is CASSTRQGLYEKLFF. The CDR3, as DNA: TGTGCCAGCAGCACCAGACAGGGGTTGTATGAAAAACTGTTTTTT.

CDR3 in DNA: TGTGCCAGCAGTGACAGGGAAAACTATGGCTACACCTTC. Encoded protein: CASSDRENYGYTF. This rearrangement joins TRBV6-5 to TRBJ1-2, with 7 bases fitting TRBD1. CDR3 length equals 13 residues. Germline CDR1 reads MNHEY; CDR2 reads SVGAGI. With 5 bases clipped from V and 2 bases from J, the junction kept 2 bases outside the gene matches.

In its sample, this clone was seen once. In DNA form, the CDR3 reads TGTGCCAGCAGTGCGAGGACAGGGGACAGGGCACCCCTCCACTTT. Amino acids: CASSARTGDRAPLHF. The chain combines TRBV28 with TRBJ1-6; 9 bases are shared with TRBD1. CDR1 is MDHEN and CDR2 is SYDVKM in the germline V gene. The CDR3 covers 15 residues. The V segment lost 5 bases and the J segment 11 bases; nucleotides outside the gene matches: 10.

The chain employs TRBV11-2 and TRBJ2-7; 8 bases line up with TRBD2. J lost 5 bases, V lost 1 base, and 1 base had no gene match. Looked up from germline, CDR1 is SGHAT and CDR2 is FQNNGV. The CDR3 totals 13 residues. The CDR3 DNA reads TGTGCCAGCAGCTTAGGAGCGGGGGACGAGCAGTACTTC. Its protein is CASSLGAGDEQYF.

The chain uses TRBV9 and TRBJ1-2, with 11 bases fitting TRBD1. Losses at the gene ends were 3 bases for V and 0 bases for J; bases not matched to a gene: 13. CDR3 length: 19 residues. Looked up from germline, CDR1 is SGDLS and CDR2 is YYNGEE. The CDR3 nucleotides read TGTGCCAGCAGCGGCACCGGGACAGGGGGAACGGGAGCTAACTATGGCTACACCTTC. This encodes CASSGTGTGGTGANYGYTF.

The rearrangement uses TRBV2 and TRBJ2-7; D may be TRBD1 (5 bases). Germline loops: CDR1 SNHLY, CDR2 FYNNEI. With 3 bases removed from V and 2 bases from J, the gap between germline ends came to 11 bases. CDR3 length: 14 amino acids. The CDR3: CASSEGRGAYEQYF. CDR3 nucleotide sequence: TGTGCCAGCAGTGAGGGAAGGGGCGCCTACGAGCAGTACTTC.

The CDR3 is CASSQNDRVRAFF. CDR3 in DNA: TGTGCCAGCAGTCAAAACGACAGGGTGAGGGCTTTCTTT. The V and J genes are TRBV28 and TRBJ1-1; TRBD1 agrees at 7 bases. Trimming at V came to 5 bases and at J to 11 bases, leaving 11 bases not matched to a gene. Germline CDR1 reads MDHEN; CDR2 reads SYDVKM. The CDR3 is made up of 13 amino acids. The entire variable domain, with the rest obtained from reference TRBV28 and TRBJ1-1, is as follows: DVKVTQSSRYLVKRTGEKVFLECVQDMDHENMFWYRQDPGLGLRLIYFSYDVKMKEKGDIPEGYSVSREKKERFSLILESASTNQTSMYLCASSQNDRVRAFFGQGTRLTVV.

With respect to this clone: The same CDR3 also results from other DNA sequences found in this sample. V and J are TRBV6-6 and TRBJ1-5; 8 bases agree with TRBD1. This CDR3 is 15 amino acids long. J was trimmed by 1 base and V by 5 bases; bases with no gene match: 4. Germline CDR1 is MNHNY and CDR2 is SVGAGI (reference sequence). CDR3 region: CASSGQGHSNQPQHF. DNA for the CDR3: TGTGCCAGCAGTGGACAGGGACACAGCAATCAGCCCCAGCATTTT.

This chain connects TRBV7-2 to TRBJ2-2, with D possibly matching TRBD2 (5 bases). This CDR3 region has 13 residues. Germline V lookup: CDR1 SGHTA, CDR2 FQGNSA. Trimming shortened V by 6 bases and J by 4 bases, and 9 bases separated the two germline ends. CDR3 region: CASSGSFTGELFF. CDR3 sequence (DNA): TGTGCCAGCAGTGGGAGTTTCACCGGGGAGCTGTTTTTT.

The V and J genes are TRBV9 and TRBJ2-3; no reliable D call. The germline CDR1 and CDR2 sequences are SGDLS and YYNGEE. V was cut by 3 bases and J by 1 base, with 15 bases left in between. The CDR3 has 16 amino acids. In DNA form, the CDR3 reads TGTGCCAGCAGCGCCGAGTCCTTTGCCGGCACAGATACGCAGTATTTT. Protein product: CASSAESFAGTDTQYF.

The gene calls are TRBV29-1 and TRBJ2-1; D possibly corresponds to TRBD2 (6 bases). The length of the CDR3 is 12 residues. Germline CDR1 is SQVTM and CDR2 is ANQGSEA. Trimming pared 6 bases from V and 6 bases from J, leaving 12 bases between. The CDR3: CSVAGTSNEQFF. Written as DNA, the CDR3 is TGCAGCGTAGCGGGCACGAGCAATGAGCAGTTCTTC.

The V and J genes are TRBV11-2 and TRBJ2-3, with D tentatively TRBD1 (6 bases). This CDR3 spans 12 amino acids. The germline V gene has CDR1 SGHAT and CDR2 FQNNGV. Trimming took off 10 bases at V and 3 bases at J, with 11 bases between the two ends. The CDR3 here is CATLDRTDTQYF. CDR3 bases: TGTGCCACCCTCGACAGGACAGATACGCAGTATTTT.

This clone was detected only a few times. This chain links TRBV4-1 with TRBJ2-7; no firm D call. Per germline, CDR1 MGHRA and CDR2 YSYEKL. The CDR3 loop spans 15 amino acids. The V and J ends lost 1 base and 4 bases respectively, with 14 bases between them. CDR3 nucleotide sequence: TGCGCCAGCAGCCAAGCACCGTACAGTGAATACGAGCAGTACTTC. It yields the protein CASSQAPYSEYEQYF.

The CDR3 DNA is TGTGCCAGCAGGGAATTTACGGGGGACTACTCCTACGAGCAGTACTTC. Translated, it gives CASREFTGDYSYEQYF. The rearrangement joins TRBV5-6 to TRBJ2-7; 7 nucleotides line up with TRBD2. The germline CDR1 and CDR2 sequences are SGHDT and YYEEEE. This CDR3 is 16 amino acids long. Losses at the gene ends were 5 bases for V and 0 bases for J; bases not matched to a gene: 11.

V and J are TRBV6-1 and TRBJ2-7; D is possibly TRBD1 (6 bases). CDR3 length: 14 amino acids. Germline V gives CDR1 MNHNS, CDR2 SASEGT. The V gene lost 5 bases and the J gene lost 3 bases, with 14 bases spanning the gap. The CDR3 sequence is CASSIGGVYYEQYF. In nucleotides, the CDR3 is TGTGCCAGCAGTATAGGGGGTGTGTACTACGAGCAGTACTTC.

The genes are TRBV9 and TRBJ2-5, with 7 bases identical to TRBD2. Per germline, CDR1 SGDLS and CDR2 YYNGEE. The ends lost 0 bases at V and 5 bases at J; junction bases unmatched: 7. This CDR3 is 15 amino acids long. CDR3 loop: CASSVVAGVAETQYF. As DNA, the CDR3 is TGTGCCAGCAGCGTAGTTGCGGGAGTGGCGGAGACCCAGTACTTC.

This chain joins TRBV14 and TRBJ1-2; 11 nucleotides line up with TRBD1. The CDR3 length is 15 residues. CDR1 and CDR2 (germline): SGHDN, FVKESK. V was clipped by 4 bases and J by 3 bases; unmatched bases: 4. In DNA form, the CDR3 reads TGTGCCAGCAGCCCCGGGACAGGGGGGTACTATGGCTACACCTTC. As protein: CASSPGTGGYYGYTF.

This rearrangement joins TRBV5-8 to TRBJ1-5; 8 bases align to TRBD1. Germline CDR1 reads SGHTS; CDR2 reads YDEGEE. CDR3 length equals 16 residues. J lost 6 bases, V lost 0 bases, and 8 bases had no gene match. The CDR3 DNA is TGTGCCAGCAGCTTGGGGTCCAGGACAGGGATTCAGCCCCAGCATTTT. This codes for CASSLGSRTGIQPQHF.

CDR3 amino acids: CASSLSGENQPQHF. CDR3 sequence (DNA): TGTGCCAGCAGTTTATCAGGGGAGAATCAGCCCCAGCATTTT. V is TRBV28 and J is TRBJ1-5, with D tentatively TRBD1 (6 bases). Trimming cost V 1 base and J 4 bases, with 8 bases left between them. The CDR3 has 14 amino acids. Looked up from germline, CDR1 is MDHEN and CDR2 is SYDVKM.

This rearrangement joins TRBV28 to TRBJ1-2; 7 positions match TRBD1. The germline CDR1 and CDR2 sequences are MDHEN and SYDVKM. The junction had 10 bases not matched to a gene; V was cut back by 4 bases and J by 8 bases. The CDR3 is 14 residues long. The CDR3 nucleotides are TGTGCCAGCAGTTCCTCAACAGGGGATTTAGGCTACACCTTC. Its translation is CASSSSTGDLGYTF.

The CDR3 sequence: CATLGQAPTPDTQYF. The CDR3 coding sequence is TGCGCCACCTTGGGGCAAGCCCCTACGCCAGATACGCAGTATTTT. V gene TRBV10-2 combines with J gene TRBJ2-3, with TRBD1 as a possible D gene (5 bases). The V gene lost 10 bases and the J gene lost 4 bases, with 21 bases spanning the gap. The CDR3 sequence is 15 residues long. Germline CDR1 reads WSHSY; CDR2 reads SAAADI.

This clone was observed once. CDR3 DNA: TGCACCAGCAGACTCACCGAGATAGCGGCCTTAAAAAACATTCAGTACTTC. It translates to CTSRLTEIAALKNIQYF. The gene calls are TRBV1 and TRBJ2-4; the DNA was not used to check the table's D call, TRBD2. TRBV1 is recorded as a pseudogene. The CDR3 totals 17 residues.

The chain couples TRBV6-1 to TRBJ2-5; TRBD2 matches 7 bases. With 1 base clipped from V and 0 bases from J, the junction kept 14 bases outside the gene matches. This CDR3 contains 19 residues. CDR1 is MNHNS and CDR2 is SASEGT in the germline V gene. The chain's CDR3 is CASSEVWLAAKWYQETQYF. As DNA, the CDR3 is TGTGCCAGCAGTGAAGTTTGGCTAGCGGCCAAGTGGTACCAAGAGACCCAGTACTTC.

This clone came up a few times. Germline and junction disagree at one end, which may indicate a read error. The chain uses TRBV10-3 and TRBJ1-3; possibly TRBD1 for D (5 bases). The V gene's germline CDR1 is ENHRY and CDR2 SYGVKD. This CDR3 is 13 amino acids long. This CDR3 reads CAVRATSGNTIYF. In DNA form, the CDR3 reads TGTGCCGTCAGGGCCACCTCTGGAAACACCATATATTTT.

In DNA, the CDR3 is TGTGCCAGCAGCCCCACACAGGACTCCTACGAGCAGTACTTC. Translating gives CASSPTQDSYEQYF. J is TRBJ2-7 and V is TRBV28; D is possibly TRBD1 (5 bases). In germline, CDR1 is MDHEN, CDR2 SYDVKM. Trimming removed 6 bases at V and 0 bases at J, with 12 bases between. The CDR3 is made up of 14 amino acids.

This clone was seen just once. The genes are TRBV6-5 and TRBJ2-7, with 11 bases identical to TRBD1. The CDR3 has 14 amino acids. V shed 0 bases and J 5 bases; nucleotides not matched to a gene: 0. Germline V lookup: CDR1 MNHEY, CDR2 SVGAGI. In DNA form, the CDR3 reads TGTGCCAGCAGTTACTCGGGACAGGGGGACGAGCAGTACTTC. Translated, it gives CASSYSGQGDEQYF.